This T cell receptor (beta chain) originates from a study of naive and memory T cell subsets. Study outcomes and limitations: No ground truth validated the naive and memory repertoire findings. A few larger clonotypes appeared in naive repertoires, especially CD8, possibly memory cells re-expressing CD45RA.

Sequential positive selection took CD4 T cells first, then CD8 T cells. CDR1 and CDR2 from the germline V gene are SGHRS and YFSETQ. V was pared by 3 bases and J by 8 bases, with 6 bases of the junction left unmatched. The CDR3 sequence is 14 residues long. Both TRBC1 and TRBC2 were covered by a beta constant-region primer of two equimolar oligonucleotides. TCRdb used MiXCR to reprocess the UMI-ligation and nested PCR reads, holding one entry per CDR3 protein. The table records around 160,000 distinct CDR3 sequences, approximately 15% of them present only once. Concerning this clonotype: Its specificity is not known.

Sequencing was carried out using naive CD4+ T cells from blood. The chain couples TRBV5-1 to TRBJ1-5; 9 nucleotides match TRBD1. This TCR came from a human donor in good health. The CDR3 region has the DNA TGCGCCAGCAGCTCAACAGGGGGCGTGGAGCCCCAGCATTTT. It is translated as CASSSTGGVEPQHF.